This record looks at one T cell receptor beta chain sequence and its context. The antigen this receptor binds is unknown. Within one base of it there is no much larger clone, and no base qualities were kept. Donors formed part of the validation cohort, which comprised 120 subjects and was distinct from the first cohort of some 700 subjects. From the germline V gene, CDR1 is LGHNA and CDR2 is YSLEER. The CDR3 sequence holds 20 residues, the cysteine and phenylalanine included. The only DNA kept is the CDR3, 60 bases in frame from the first base. For this chain, trimming is 0 bases at the V end and 2 bases at the J end, and the number of junction bases without a gene match is 15. The library was prepared using the immunoSEQ multiplex PCR assay. In the paper's pipeline: A statistical classification framework was developed to diagnose cytomegalovirus status using the catalog of TCR beta chain sequences. TCRdb limited this immuneACCESS table to in-frame rearrangements with V and J called. A share of clones is missing; checked studies link under half to unresolved V genes, and the rest is unexplained. D and trimming were read from the DNA, whereas the V and J calls and clone size are those reported in that table. This sample has approximately 300,000 clones in its table, and roughly 87% of those were observed once. The top ten hold roughly 1.2% of the sample.

This specimen belongs to a study of cytomegalovirus exposure and HLA in healthy donors (dated by TCRdb to about 2017). Regarding the study in general: According to a later analysis, the roughly 130 validation repertoires were produced on the same platform as the 600 to 850 repertoires of the first cohort. The aim of the study was to test whether cataloging public T cell receptors could identify signatures of past pathogen exposure. Along with the roughly 710-subject first cohort, a separate validation cohort of around 110 different subjects was used. The study combined high-throughput TCR immunosequencing, statistical association of individual TCRs with disease status, and machine learning to predict cytomegalovirus infection status. What the authors observed across the whole study: Most TCR sequences were seen in very few donors, while some public TCRs were found in many individuals. The study gave a list of 150 to 200 TCR beta chains associated with cytomegalovirus. Three of the identified cytomegalovirus-associated TCR beta chains were confirmed in vitro to be specific for cytomegalovirus antigens. A later analysis found that TCRs clustered in the first cohort also tended to co-occur in the 120 validation repertoires, with 90% to 95% of cluster scores above 0. It was suggested by the authors that the approach could potentially be generalized to other disease states and immunological phenotypes. The classifier was reported to diagnose cytomegalovirus status with high specificity and sensitivity in both the original cohort and the validation cohort. A later analysis had no HLA typing for the validation cohort, so co-occurrence there was scored across all 110 or so repertoires.

The receptor chain draws on TRBV4-3 and TRBJ2-1, with 8 bases in between that match TRBD2. The sample taken for sequencing was PBMCs. This sequence originates from a woman aged 25-40 years in good health and CMV-seropositive. The base sequence is TGCGCCAGCAGCCAAGAACCCCTCTCGGTAGCGGGACTTACCTACAATGAGCAGTTCTTC. Translated, it gives CASSQEPLSVAGLTYNEQFF.